This TCR beta chain comes out of a study of shared clonotypes between healthy human individuals. Points from the study as a whole: Naive subsets usually exceeded memory subsets in estimated richness.

Germline CDR1 MDHEN, CDR2 SYDVKM. Trimming took off 5 bases at V and 0 bases at J, with 4 bases between the two ends. The length of the CDR3 is 12 residues. Comment on this clone: Antigen unknown. At the DNA level, this CDR3 is encoded by other sequences in the same sample as well.

Genomic DNA from each subset was divided evenly over several immunoSEQ plates. The assay was immunoSEQ multiplex PCR, and TCRdb's table has in-frame clones only and misses some. This table has about 680,000 clones, 73% appearing once. The rearrangement joins TRBV28 to TRBJ1-2; unclear D gene. The clonotype originates from a woman under 40 in good health. Sequences were obtained from memory CD4+ T cells sorted from blood. Subset described: CD45RA-negative fraction. DNA for the CDR3: TGTGCCAGCAGTCTATCTAACTATGGCTACACCTTC. Its translation: CASSLSNYGYTF.